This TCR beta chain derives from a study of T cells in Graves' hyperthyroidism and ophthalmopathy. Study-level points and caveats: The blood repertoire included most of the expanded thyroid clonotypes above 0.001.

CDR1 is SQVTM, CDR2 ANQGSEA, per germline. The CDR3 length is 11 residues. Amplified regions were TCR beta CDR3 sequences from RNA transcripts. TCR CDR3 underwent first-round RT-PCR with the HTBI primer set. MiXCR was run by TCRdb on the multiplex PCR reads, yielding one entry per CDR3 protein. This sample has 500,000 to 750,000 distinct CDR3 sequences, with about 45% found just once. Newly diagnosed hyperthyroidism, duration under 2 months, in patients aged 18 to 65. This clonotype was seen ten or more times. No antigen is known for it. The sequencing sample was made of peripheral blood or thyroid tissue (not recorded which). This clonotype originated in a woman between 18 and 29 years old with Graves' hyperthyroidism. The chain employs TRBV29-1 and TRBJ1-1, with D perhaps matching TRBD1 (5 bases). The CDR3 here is CSGGGNTEAFF. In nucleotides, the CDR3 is TGCAGTGGGGGGGGGAACACTGAAGCTTTCTTT.